The next 31 T cell receptor beta chains were all read from a single sample in a study of beta chain features in type 1 diabetes. The entirety of the isolated RNA underwent reverse transcription, so expressed TCRB transcripts were sequenced. Libraries were prepared by immunoSEQ multiplex PCR; TCRdb keeps only in-frame clonotypes and omits some of them. The data contain 400,000 to 550,000 clones, about an eighth of them seen just once; the ten biggest clones take up about 0.042%. Material for sequencing was naive CD4+ T cells from blood. Receptor source: a woman aged 18-29 years in good health.

This sequence joins TRBV4-1 and TRBJ1-2, with TRBD1 matching 8 bases. After removal of 5 bases from V and 8 bases from J, the junction contained 10 bases not matched to a gene. Per the germline V gene, CDR1 is MGHRA and CDR2 is YSYEKL. The length of the CDR3 is 14 residues. The CDR3 sequence: CASSSEGQGYGYTF. As DNA, the CDR3 is TGCGCCAGCAGCTCCGAAGGACAGGGATACGGCTACACCTTC.

This clone was picked up a small number of times. The chain couples TRBV30 to TRBJ1-2; possibly TRBD1 for D (5 bases). CDR1 is GTSNPN and CDR2 is SVGIG in the germline V gene (reference sequence). Trimming cost V 2 bases and J 8 bases, with 15 bases left between them. This CDR3 is 13 amino acids long. CDR3: CAWSPHGGVGYTF. CDR3 bases: TGTGCCTGGAGTCCCCATGGAGGGGTAGGCTACACCTTC.

The chain uses TRBV7-9 and TRBJ2-2, with no clear D. V was trimmed by 1 base and J by 6 bases, leaving 6 bases between them. The CDR3 sequence is 13 residues long. Germline assignment: CDR1 SEHNR and CDR2 FQNEAQ (reference sequence). The CDR3 reads CASSLVGPGELFF. CDR3 nucleotide sequence: TGTGCCAGCAGCTTAGTGGGTCCCGGGGAGCTGTTTTTT.

V gene TRBV14 combines with J gene TRBJ2-1, with a possible D match to TRBD2 (7 bases). Germline V lookup: CDR1 SGHDN, CDR2 FVKESK. The V gene lost 4 bases and the J gene lost 0 bases, with 10 bases spanning the gap. CDR3 length: 15 amino acids. CDR3 in DNA: TGTGCCAGCAGCCTCGGGGGGCCCTCCTACAATGAGCAGTTCTTC. Its translation: CASSLGGPSYNEQFF.

This clone turned up a few times. The chain uses TRBV14 and TRBJ2-3, with TRBD1 identical over 9 bases. The V gene's germline CDR1 is SGHDN and CDR2 FVKESK. The CDR3 loop spans 15 amino acids. The trim removed 5 bases at V and 4 bases at J, leaving 7 bases unmatched. The CDR3 DNA follows: TGTGCCAGCAGCGCCGGGACAGGGCTGCCAGATACGCAGTATTTT. Translation: CASSAGTGLPDTQYF.

J is TRBJ2-3 and V is TRBV30, with D hard to call. V was trimmed by 7 bases and J by 0 bases, leaving 8 bases between them. From germline, CDR1 is GTSNPN and CDR2 SVGIG (reference sequence). This CDR3 is built from 12 residues. The CDR3 is CAFRSSTDTQYF. CDR3 DNA: TGTGCCTTTCGGTCTAGCACAGATACGCAGTATTTT.

This clone occurred a few times. The J gene is TRBJ1-1, the V gene TRBV18; D is possibly TRBD1 (5 bases). V was cut by 3 bases and J by 1 base, with 18 bases left in between. The CDR3 sequence is 17 residues long. Germline lookup yields CDR1 KGHSH and CDR2 LQKENI. The CDR3 reads CASSPPGLGVENTEAFF. For the CDR3, the DNA is TGTGCCAGCTCACCCCCCGGTTTGGGGGTAGAGAACACTGAAGCTTTCTTT.

This clone was seen only a few times. This chain uses TRBV7-2 with TRBJ2-3, with D possibly TRBD1 on 6 matching bases. This CDR3 is built from 16 residues. The germline CDR1 and CDR2 sequences are SGHTA and FQGNSA. V was cut by 5 bases and J by 6 bases, with 21 bases left in between. The CDR3 reads CASSKGTTSKGDTQYF. CDR3 nucleotides: TGTGCCAGCAGCAAAGGGACAACTTCCAAAGGGGATACGCAGTATTTT. Combining the CDR3 with reference TRBV7-2 and TRBJ2-3 gives the whole variable domain GAGVSQSPSNKVTEKGKDVELRCDPISGHTALYWYRQSLGQGLEFLIYFQGNSAPDKSGLPSDRFSAERTGGSVSTLTIQRTQQEDSAVYLCASSKGTTSKGDTQYFGPGTRLTVL.

V usage is TRBV9 and J usage is TRBJ2-3; a possible D gene is TRBD1 (6 bases). Between the trimmed V and J ends, which lost 0 bases and 3 bases, there was a span of 14 bases. From germline, CDR1 is SGDLS and CDR2 YYNGEE. The CDR3 spans 16 residues. The CDR3 region has the DNA TGTGCCAGCAGCGTAGTGGGGGCCCAAGGGACAGATACGCAGTATTTT. Translating gives CASSVVGAQGTDTQYF. Full variable domain (missing parts from reference TRBV9 and TRBJ2-3): DSGVTQTPKHLITATGQRVTLRCSPRSGDLSVYWYQQSLDQGLQFLIQYYNGEERAKGNILERFSAQQFPDLHSELNLSSLELGDSALYFCASSVVGAQGTDTQYFGPGTRLTVL.

The CDR3 protein is CAISESGLEQYF. CDR3 nucleotide sequence: TGTGCCATCAGTGAGTCAGGCCTAGAGCAGTACTTC. This chain connects TRBV10-3 to TRBJ2-7; no firm D call. The length of the CDR3 is 12 residues. Trimming shortened V by 0 bases and J by 7 bases, and 7 bases separated the two germline ends. Germline CDR1 ENHRY, CDR2 SYGVKD.

This clone was seen a few times. This chain links TRBV5-4 with TRBJ2-5; D is possibly TRBD1 (5 bases). The V end was cut by 3 bases, the J end by 1 base, with 10 bases between. CDR1 and CDR2 from the germline V gene are SGHNT and YYREEE (reference sequence). The length of the CDR3 is 14 residues. CDR3 sequence reads: CASSSGPAQETQYF. Written as DNA, the CDR3 is TGTGCCAGCAGCTCAGGGCCTGCCCAAGAGACCCAGTACTTC.

This clone was observed a handful of times. The junction departs from germline at one end; a sequencing error may be responsible. This chain connects TRBV28 to TRBJ2-1; a weak D match, TRBD1 (5 bases). Germline lookup yields CDR1 MDHEN and CDR2 SYDVKM. The CDR3 contains 12 residues. The chain's CDR3 is CAARGSHNEQFF. The CDR3 coding sequence is TGCGCGGCTAGGGGCTCCCACAATGAGCAGTTCTTC.

The CDR3 DNA is TGCAGCGTGTGTCGACAGGGAGTAAACACTGAAGCTTTCTTT. It encodes CSVCRQGVNTEAFF. This chain connects TRBV29-1 to TRBJ1-1; TRBD1 matches 7 bases. Germline lookup yields CDR1 SQVTM and CDR2 ANQGSEA. V shed 6 bases and J 2 bases; nucleotides not matched to a gene: 9. The CDR3 length is 14 residues.

The V call is TRBV11-3, the J call TRBJ2-1; perhaps TRBD1 as D (6 bases). Germline V CDR1 and CDR2: SGHNT, YENEEA. CDR3 length: 14 amino acids. V shed 1 base and J shed 2 bases, with 6 bases lying between them. The CDR3 here is CASSLGDTYNEQFF. The CDR3 DNA is TGTGCCAGCAGCTTAGGGGACACCTACAATGAGCAGTTCTTC.

This clone was seen more than once but under ten times. Here the CDR3 DNA reads TGCGCCAGCAGCCGCGGTCAACAAGAGACCCAGTACTTC. This translates into CASSRGQQETQYF. J is TRBJ2-5 and V is TRBV4-1, with unresolved D. V shed 4 bases and J shed 2 bases, with 8 bases lying between them. Germline CDR1 reads MGHRA; CDR2 reads YSYEKL. The CDR3 sequence is 13 residues long.

The V call is TRBV30, the J call TRBJ2-7; perhaps D is TRBD1 or TRBD2 (6 bases each). The V gene lost 4 bases and the J gene lost 3 bases, with 19 bases spanning the gap. The CDR3 runs 15 residues. The germline CDR1 and CDR2 sequences are GTSNPN and SVGIG (reference sequence). CDR3 sequence reads: CAWNLFAKGGYEQYF. In DNA, the CDR3 is TGTGCCTGGAACCTCTTCGCGAAGGGGGGCTACGAGCAGTACTTC.

J is TRBJ2-3 and V is TRBV7-2, with a weak D call TRBD1 (5 bases). The V end was cut by 1 base, the J end by 5 bases, with 13 bases between. CDR3 size: 15 residues. Germline V gives CDR1 SGHTA, CDR2 FQGNSA. The CDR3 is CASSLDGAHIDTQYF. The CDR3 bases are TGTGCCAGCAGCTTAGATGGGGCGCATATAGATACGCAGTATTTT.

The V call is TRBV30, the J call TRBJ1-1, with D unclear. Per the germline V gene, CDR1 is GTSNPN and CDR2 is SVGIG (reference sequence). The germline V and J ends were trimmed by 0 bases and 4 bases, with 9 bases remaining between them. There are 13 residues in the CDR3. CDR3: CAWSVSGVTEAFF. CDR3 in DNA: TGTGCCTGGAGTGTTTCCGGGGTCACTGAAGCTTTCTTT. The whole variable domain, remainder taken from reference TRBV30 and TRBJ1-1, is SQTIHQWPATLVQPVGSPLSLECTVEGTSNPNLYWYRQAAGRGLQLLFYSVGIGQISSEVPQNLSASRPQDRQFILSSKKLLLSDSGFYLCAWSVSGVTEAFFGQGTRLTVV.

V gene TRBV28 combines with J gene TRBJ2-1, with D possibly matching TRBD2 (7 bases). Trimming stripped 3 bases from V and 7 bases from J, with 10 bases between. The CDR3 has 13 residues. The germline gives CDR1 MDHEN, CDR2 SYDVKM. The CDR3 loop is CASSLGGGNEQFF. The CDR3 bases are TGTGCCAGCAGTTTGGGAGGGGGTAATGAGCAGTTCTTC.

The chain recombines TRBV6-5 with TRBJ2-7; TRBD1 might be the D (6 bases). This CDR3 is 12 amino acids long. Germline V gene sequence: CDR1 MNHEY, CDR2 SVGAGI. Trimming shortened V by 8 bases and J by 4 bases, and 12 bases separated the two germline ends. CDR3 coding DNA: TGTGCCAGCTCCAGGGGTCGGTACGAGCAGTACTTC. The encoded protein is CASSRGRYEQYF.

This clone turned up a few times. The J gene is TRBJ2-6, the V gene TRBV25-1, with D possibly matching TRBD1 (6 bases). The ends were cut back, 1 base at V and 2 bases at J, with 9 bases in the middle. Germline CDR1 reads MGHDK; CDR2 reads SYGVNS. The CDR3 consists of 16 residues. The CDR3, as DNA: TGTGCCAGCAGTGAATGGGGGCGACCTGGGGCCAACGTCCTGACTTTC. Its translation: CASSEWGRPGANVLTF. The full variable domain, with the rest looked up from reference TRBV25-1 and TRBJ2-6, is EADIYQTPRYLVIGTGKKITLECSQTMGHDKMYWYQQDPGMELHLIHYSYGVNSTEKGDLSSESTVSRIRTEHFPLTLESARPSHTSQYLCASSEWGRPGANVLTFGAGSRLTVL.

The chain couples TRBV30 to TRBJ1-5, with D unclear. This CDR3 region has 14 residues. CDR1 is GTSNPN, CDR2 SVGIG, per germline (reference sequence). The V and J ends lost 0 bases and 6 bases respectively, with 12 bases between them. The CDR3 DNA reads as TGTGCCTGGAGTGTAAGGCCGCCAGGTCAGCCCCAGCATTTT. This sequence encodes CAWSVRPPGQPQHF.

This clone was seen a few times. The chain links TRBV9 to TRBJ1-4; D is perhaps TRBD1 (5 bases). Trimming stripped 2 bases from V and 3 bases from J, with 8 bases between. Germline V CDR1 and CDR2: SGDLS, YYNGEE. This CDR3 has 14 amino acids. The CDR3 spells CASSVPQANEKLFF. In DNA, the CDR3 is TGTGCCAGCAGCGTCCCACAGGCTAATGAAAAACTGTTTTTT.

The chain has TRBV25-1 and TRBJ2-4; the D gene is possibly TRBD1 (5 bases). Trimming removed 5 bases at V and 6 bases at J, with 8 bases between. Per the germline V gene, CDR1 is MGHDK and CDR2 is SYGVNS. CDR3 length: 12 amino acids. CDR3 residues: CASSPGPNIQYF. The CDR3 DNA is TGTGCCAGCAGTCCAGGGCCAAACATTCAGTACTTC.

This clone appeared a few times. The chain couples TRBV25-1 to TRBJ2-2; perhaps D is TRBD1 or TRBD2 (5 bases each). CDR1 is MGHDK, CDR2 SYGVNS, per germline. The V and J ends lost 6 bases and 2 bases respectively, with 10 bases between them. This CDR3 comprises 14 residues. The CDR3 sequence is CASSRGVNTGELFF. DNA for the CDR3: TGTGCCAGCAGCCGGGGCGTAAACACCGGGGAGCTGTTTTTT.

In the case of this clone: The sample carries other DNA sequences with the same CDR3. The gene calls are TRBV7-2 and TRBJ2-3; D unclear. The length of the CDR3 is 13 residues. V was shortened by 5 bases and J by 1 base, with 7 bases between the two germline ends. The germline gives CDR1 SGHTA, CDR2 FQGNSA. The CDR3 DNA follows: TGTGCCAGCAGCCAAAGGGGCACAGATACGCAGTATTTT. It translates to CASSQRGTDTQYF.

This sequence joins TRBV7-3 and TRBJ2-3, with D maybe TRBD2 (6 bases). V gave up 3 bases and J gave up 2 bases, with 9 bases separating them. The CDR3 spans 14 residues. The germline gives CDR1 SGHTA, CDR2 FQGTGA. The CDR3 DNA follows: TGTGCCAGCAGCTTCGCGGGGCACACAGATACGCAGTATTTT. It specifies CASSFAGHTDTQYF.

This clone occurred a few times. The chain has TRBV4-3 and TRBJ1-1; D gene ambiguous. This CDR3 has 14 residues. The V end lost 0 bases, the J end lost 8 bases, and 13 bases lay between the germline ends. Germline CDR1 LGHNA, CDR2 YSLEER. CDR3 bases: TGCGCCAGCAGCCAAGATCCGACCTGGGGAGAAGCTTTCTTT. Amino acid sequence: CASSQDPTWGEAFF.

The chain employs TRBV6-6 and TRBJ2-3; tentatively, D is TRBD2 (5 bases). The CDR3 is 13 amino acids. The V gene's germline CDR1 is MNHNY and CDR2 SVGAGI (reference sequence). V was cut by 8 bases and J by 6 bases, with 15 bases left in between. This CDR3 is CASADFTGDTQYF. CDR3 sequence (DNA): TGTGCCAGCGCAGATTTTACGGGGGATACGCAGTATTTT.

This clone was counted ten times or more. The chain links TRBV30 to TRBJ1-2; unclear D gene. This CDR3 has 10 residues. Germline lookup yields CDR1 GTSNPN and CDR2 SVGIG (reference sequence). V was clipped by 5 bases and J by 3 bases, with 4 bases between them. CDR3 DNA sequence: TGTGCCTGGGGGTACTATGGCTACACCTTC. This encodes CAWGYYGYTF.

In DNA form, the CDR3 reads TGTGCCAGCACCCTTCAGGGTGGGGGCACAGATACGCAGTATTTT. It translates to CASTLQGGGTDTQYF. The V gene is TRBV5-6, the J gene TRBJ2-3, with D possibly being TRBD1 (5 bases). The V end was cut by 6 bases, the J end by 1 base, with 15 bases between. The CDR3 contains 15 residues. CDR1 and CDR2 from the germline V gene are SGHDT and YYEEEE.